This T cell receptor beta chain appears in the sequencing data of a study of blood T cell repertoires in COVID-19. The wider study: The cDNA or gDNA used as material had been derived from T cells, B-cell-depleted T cells, or PBMCs.

Original processing methods: Amplification from reference gene primers served as the basis for estimated nucleated cell counts. Sequencing used immunoSEQ multiplex PCR; TCRdb keeps in-frame clones, though not all of them. The V and J calls and the clone size are those of that table, but D and trimming were determined from the DNA. The sample has roughly 160,000 clones, around 82% seen once; the top ten hold around 2.1%. CDR3 length: 14 amino acids. The germline gives CDR1 SGHAT, CDR2 FQNNGV. V shed 0 bases and J shed 6 bases, with 8 bases lying between them. The clonotype originates from a woman of 80 years or more with acute or convalescent COVID-19. The V gene is TRBV11-2, the J gene TRBJ2-2; D is unresolved. Specimen: peripheral blood. The CDR3 here is CASSLDLVAGELFF. The CDR3 coding sequence is TGTGCCAGCAGCTTAGATCTTGTAGCCGGGGAGCTGTTTTTT.